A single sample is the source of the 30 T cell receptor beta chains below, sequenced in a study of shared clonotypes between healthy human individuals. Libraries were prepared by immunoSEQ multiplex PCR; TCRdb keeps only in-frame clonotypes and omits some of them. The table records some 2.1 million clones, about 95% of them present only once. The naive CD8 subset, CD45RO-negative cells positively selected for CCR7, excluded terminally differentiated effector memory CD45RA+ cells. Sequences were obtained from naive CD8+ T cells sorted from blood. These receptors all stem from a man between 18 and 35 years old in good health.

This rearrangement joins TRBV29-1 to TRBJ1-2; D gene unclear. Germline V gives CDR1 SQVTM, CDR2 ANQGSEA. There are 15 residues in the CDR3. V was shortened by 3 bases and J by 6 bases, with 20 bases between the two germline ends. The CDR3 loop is CSVEVDGGLGNGYTF. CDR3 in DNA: TGCAGCGTTGAGGTTGACGGTGGGCTAGGTAATGGCTACACCTTC.

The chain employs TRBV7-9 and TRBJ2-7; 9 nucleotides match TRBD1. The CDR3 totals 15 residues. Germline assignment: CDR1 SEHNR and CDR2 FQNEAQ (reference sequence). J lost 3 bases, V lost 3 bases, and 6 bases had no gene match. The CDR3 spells CASSFLTGGRYEQYF. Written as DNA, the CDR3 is TGTGCCAGCAGCTTTCTGACAGGGGGTCGCTACGAGCAGTACTTC. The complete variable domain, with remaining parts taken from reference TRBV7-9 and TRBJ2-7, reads DTGVSQNPRHKITKRGQNVTFRCDPISEHNRLYWYRQTLGQGPEFLTYFQNEAQLEKSRLLSDRFSAERPKGSFSTLEIQRTEQGDSAMYLCASSFLTGGRYEQYFGPGTRLTVT.

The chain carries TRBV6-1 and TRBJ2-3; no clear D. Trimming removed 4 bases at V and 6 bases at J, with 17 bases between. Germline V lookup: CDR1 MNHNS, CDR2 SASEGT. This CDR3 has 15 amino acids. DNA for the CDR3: TGTGCCAGCAGTGGCCTCACAGTCCTAGGGGATACGCAGTATTTT. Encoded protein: CASSGLTVLGDTQYF.

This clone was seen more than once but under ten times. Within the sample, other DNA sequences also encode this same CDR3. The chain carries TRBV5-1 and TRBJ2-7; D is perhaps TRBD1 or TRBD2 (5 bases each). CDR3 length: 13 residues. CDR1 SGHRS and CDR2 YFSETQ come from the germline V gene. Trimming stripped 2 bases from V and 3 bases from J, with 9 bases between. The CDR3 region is CASSFRDGYEQYF. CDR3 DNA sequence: TGCGCCAGCAGCTTCCGGGACGGCTACGAGCAGTACTTC.

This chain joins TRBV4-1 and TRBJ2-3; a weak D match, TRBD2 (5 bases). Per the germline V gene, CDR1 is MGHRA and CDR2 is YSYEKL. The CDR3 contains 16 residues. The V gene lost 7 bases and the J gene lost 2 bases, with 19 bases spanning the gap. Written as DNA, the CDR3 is TGCGCCAGCACTCTGCGTTGGCTAGCAGTCACAGATACGCAGTATTTT. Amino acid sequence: CASTLRWLAVTDTQYF.

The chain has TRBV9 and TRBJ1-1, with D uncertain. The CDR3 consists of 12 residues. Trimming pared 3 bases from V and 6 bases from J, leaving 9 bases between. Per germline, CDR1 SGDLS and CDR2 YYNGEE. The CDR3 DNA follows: TGTGCCAGCAGCGCCGACCCCCCTGAAGCTTTCTTT. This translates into CASSADPPEAFF.

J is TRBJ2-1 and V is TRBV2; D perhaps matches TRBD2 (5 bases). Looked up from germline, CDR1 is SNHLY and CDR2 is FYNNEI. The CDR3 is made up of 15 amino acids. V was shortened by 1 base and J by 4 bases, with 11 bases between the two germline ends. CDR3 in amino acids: CASSEVGASYNEQFF. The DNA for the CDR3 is TGTGCCAGCAGTGAAGTGGGAGCGTCTTACAATGAGCAGTTCTTC.

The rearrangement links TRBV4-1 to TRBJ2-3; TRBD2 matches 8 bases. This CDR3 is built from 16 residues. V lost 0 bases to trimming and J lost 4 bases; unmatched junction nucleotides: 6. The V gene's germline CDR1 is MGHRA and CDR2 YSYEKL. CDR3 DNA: TGCGCCAGCAGCCAAGATAGGGGACTAGTCGCAGATACGCAGTATTTT. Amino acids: CASSQDRGLVADTQYF.

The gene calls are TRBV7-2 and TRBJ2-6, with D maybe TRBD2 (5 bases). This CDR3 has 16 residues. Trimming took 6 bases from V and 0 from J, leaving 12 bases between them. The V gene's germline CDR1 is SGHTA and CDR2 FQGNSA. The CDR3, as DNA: TGTGCCAGCAGATCACCACGGGACTCTGGGGCCAACGTCCTGACTTTC. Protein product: CASRSPRDSGANVLTF.

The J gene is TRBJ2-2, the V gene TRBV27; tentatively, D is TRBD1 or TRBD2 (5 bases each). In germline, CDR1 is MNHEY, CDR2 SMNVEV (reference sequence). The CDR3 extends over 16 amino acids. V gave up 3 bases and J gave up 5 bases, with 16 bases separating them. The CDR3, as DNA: TGTGCCAGCAGTTTCTCGGGACCCAGAACAACCGGGGAGCTGTTTTTT. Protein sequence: CASSFSGPRTTGELFF.

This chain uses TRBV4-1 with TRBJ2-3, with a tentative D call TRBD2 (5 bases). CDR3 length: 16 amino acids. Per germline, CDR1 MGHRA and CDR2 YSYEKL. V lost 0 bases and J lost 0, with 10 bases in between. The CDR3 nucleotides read TGCGCCAGCAGCCAAGAACCGGGCGGGAGCACAGATACGCAGTATTTT. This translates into CASSQEPGGSTDTQYF.

This CDR3 reads CASRTSGRPQETQYF. CDR3 DNA: TGTGCCAGCAGGACTAGCGGGAGGCCCCAAGAGACCCAGTACTTC. This chain joins TRBV27 and TRBJ2-5; 13 positions match TRBD2. The CDR3 is 15 amino acids. Germline CDR1 is MNHEY and CDR2 is SMNVEV (reference sequence). Trimming at V came to 6 bases and at J to 1 base, leaving 2 bases not matched to a gene.

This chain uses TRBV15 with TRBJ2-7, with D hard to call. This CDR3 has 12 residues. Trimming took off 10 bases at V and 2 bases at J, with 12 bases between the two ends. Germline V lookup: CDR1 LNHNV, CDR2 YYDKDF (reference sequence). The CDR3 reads CAIQTDTYEQYF. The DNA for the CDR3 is TGTGCCATCCAGACCGATACCTACGAGCAGTACTTC.

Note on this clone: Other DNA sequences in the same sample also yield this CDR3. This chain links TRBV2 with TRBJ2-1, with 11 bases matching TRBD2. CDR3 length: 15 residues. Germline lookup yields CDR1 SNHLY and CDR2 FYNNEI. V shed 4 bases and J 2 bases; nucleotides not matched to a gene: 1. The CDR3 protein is CASSGGLAAYNEQFF. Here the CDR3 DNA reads TGTGCCAGCAGTGGGGGACTAGCGGCCTACAATGAGCAGTTCTTC.

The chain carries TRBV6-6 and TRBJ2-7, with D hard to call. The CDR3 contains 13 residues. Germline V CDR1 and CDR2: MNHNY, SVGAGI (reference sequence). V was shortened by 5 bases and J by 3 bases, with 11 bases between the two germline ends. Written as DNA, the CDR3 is TGTGCCAGCAGTCCCGACCTACTCTACGAGCAGTACTTC. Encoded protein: CASSPDLLYEQYF.

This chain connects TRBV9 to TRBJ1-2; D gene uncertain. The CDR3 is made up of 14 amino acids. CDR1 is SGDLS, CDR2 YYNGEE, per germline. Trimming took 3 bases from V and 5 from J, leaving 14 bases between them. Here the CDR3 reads CASSGSGSLYGYTF. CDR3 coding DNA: TGTGCCAGCAGCGGCTCCGGGAGCTTATATGGCTACACCTTC. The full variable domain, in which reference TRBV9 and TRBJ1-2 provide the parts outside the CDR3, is DSGVTQTPKHLITATGQRVTLRCSPRSGDLSVYWYQQSLDQGLQFLIQYYNGEERAKGNILERFSAQQFPDLHSELNLSSLELGDSALYFCASSGSGSLYGYTFGSGTRLTVV.

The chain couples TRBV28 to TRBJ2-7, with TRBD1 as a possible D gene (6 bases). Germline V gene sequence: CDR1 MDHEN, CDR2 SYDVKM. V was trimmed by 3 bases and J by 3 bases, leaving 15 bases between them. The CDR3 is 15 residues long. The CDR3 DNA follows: TGTGCCAGCAGTTTCAGGGGCGCGCTCAACTACGAGCAGTACTTC. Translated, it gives CASSFRGALNYEQYF.

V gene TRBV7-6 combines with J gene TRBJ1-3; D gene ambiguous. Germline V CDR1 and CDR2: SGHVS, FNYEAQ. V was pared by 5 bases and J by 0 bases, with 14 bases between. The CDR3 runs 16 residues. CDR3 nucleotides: TGTGCCAGCAGCCCGTCGGCATTTGACTCTGGAAACACCATATATTTT. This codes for CASSPSAFDSGNTIYF. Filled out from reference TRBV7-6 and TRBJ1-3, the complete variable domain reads GAGVSQSPRYKVTKRGQDVALRCDPISGHVSLYWYRQALGQGPEFLTYFNYEAQQDKSGLPNDRFSAERPEGSISTLTIQRTEQRDSAMYRCASSPSAFDSGNTIYFGEGSWLTVV.

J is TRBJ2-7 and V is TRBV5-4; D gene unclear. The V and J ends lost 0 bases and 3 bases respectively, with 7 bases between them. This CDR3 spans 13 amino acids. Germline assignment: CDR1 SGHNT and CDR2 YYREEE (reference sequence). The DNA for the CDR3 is TGTGCCAGCAGCTTGGGGTCGGACTACGAGCAGTACTTC. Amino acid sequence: CASSLGSDYEQYF.

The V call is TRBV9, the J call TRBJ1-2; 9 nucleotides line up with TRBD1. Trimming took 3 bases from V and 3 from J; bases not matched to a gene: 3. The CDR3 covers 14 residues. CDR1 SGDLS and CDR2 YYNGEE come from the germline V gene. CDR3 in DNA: TGTGCCAGCAGCGCCAGACAGGGGGACTATGGCTACACCTTC. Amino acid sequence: CASSARQGDYGYTF.

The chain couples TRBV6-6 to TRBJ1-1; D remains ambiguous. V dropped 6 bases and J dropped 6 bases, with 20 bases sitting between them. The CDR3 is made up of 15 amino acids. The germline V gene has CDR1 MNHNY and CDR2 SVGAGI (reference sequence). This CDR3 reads CASRNHRVPSPEAFF. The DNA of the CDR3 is TGTGCCAGCAGAAACCATAGGGTGCCCAGCCCTGAAGCTTTCTTT.

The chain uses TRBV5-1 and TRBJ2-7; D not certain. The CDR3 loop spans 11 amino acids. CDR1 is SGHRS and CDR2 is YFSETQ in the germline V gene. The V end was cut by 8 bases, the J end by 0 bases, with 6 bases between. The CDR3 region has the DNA TGCGCCAGTCACGACTCCTACGAGCAGTACTTC. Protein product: CASHDSYEQYF.

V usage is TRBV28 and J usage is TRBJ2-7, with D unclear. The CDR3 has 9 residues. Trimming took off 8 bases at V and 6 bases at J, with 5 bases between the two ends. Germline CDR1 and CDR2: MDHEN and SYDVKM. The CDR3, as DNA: TGTGCCAGCGGTGGCGAGCAGTACTTC. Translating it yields CASGGEQYF. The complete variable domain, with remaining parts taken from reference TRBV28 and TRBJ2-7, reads DVKVTQSSRYLVKRTGEKVFLECVQDMDHENMFWYRQDPGLGLRLIYFSYDVKMKEKGDIPEGYSVSREKKERFSLILESASTNQTSMYLCASGGEQYFGPGTRLTVT.

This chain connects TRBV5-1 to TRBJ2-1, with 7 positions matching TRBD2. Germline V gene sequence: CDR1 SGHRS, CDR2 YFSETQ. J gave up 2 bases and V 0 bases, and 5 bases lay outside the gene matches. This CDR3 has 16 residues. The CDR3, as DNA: TGCGCCAGCAGCTTGGTTCCGGGGGGAACCTACAATGAGCAGTTCTTC. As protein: CASSLVPGGTYNEQFF. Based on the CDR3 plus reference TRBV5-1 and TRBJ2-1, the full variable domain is KAGVTQTPRYLIKTRGQQVTLSCSPISGHRSVSWYQQTPGQGLQFLFEYFSETQRNKGNFPGRFSGRQFSNSRSEMNVSTLELGDSALYLCASSLVPGGTYNEQFFGPGTRLTVL.

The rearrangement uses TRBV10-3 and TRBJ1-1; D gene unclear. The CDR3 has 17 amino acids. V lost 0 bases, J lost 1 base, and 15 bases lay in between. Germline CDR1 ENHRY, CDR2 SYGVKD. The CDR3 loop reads CAISESEGRSSNTEAFF. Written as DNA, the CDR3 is TGTGCCATCAGTGAGTCGGAAGGGAGGAGTTCGAACACTGAAGCTTTCTTT.

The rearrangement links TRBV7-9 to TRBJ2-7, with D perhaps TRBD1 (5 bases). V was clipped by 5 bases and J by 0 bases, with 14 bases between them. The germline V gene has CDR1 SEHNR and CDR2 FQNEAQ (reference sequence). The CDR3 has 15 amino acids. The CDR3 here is CASSLTKGNSYEQYF. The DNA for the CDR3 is TGTGCCAGCAGCCTCACGAAGGGGAACTCCTACGAGCAGTACTTC.

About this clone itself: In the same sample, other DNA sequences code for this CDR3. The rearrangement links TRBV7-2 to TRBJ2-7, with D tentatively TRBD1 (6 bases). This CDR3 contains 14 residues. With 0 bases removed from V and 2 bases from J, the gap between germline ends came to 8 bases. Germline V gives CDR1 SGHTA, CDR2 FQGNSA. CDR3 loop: CASSLAGDTYEQYF. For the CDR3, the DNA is TGTGCCAGCAGCTTAGCAGGGGACACCTACGAGCAGTACTTC.

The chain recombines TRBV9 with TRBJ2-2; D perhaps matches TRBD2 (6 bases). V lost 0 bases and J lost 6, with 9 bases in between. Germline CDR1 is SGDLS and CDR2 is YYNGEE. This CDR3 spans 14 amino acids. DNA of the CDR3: TGTGCCAGCAGCGTAGGCCCGGGAGCCGGGGAGCTGTTTTTT. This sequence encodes CASSVGPGAGELFF.

CDR3 region: CASSLSGSFYNEQFF. For the CDR3, the DNA is TGTGCCAGCAGTTTAAGCGGGAGTTTCTACAATGAGCAGTTCTTC. V and J are TRBV27 and TRBJ2-1; 8 bases match TRBD2. Germline trimming cut 2 bases from V and 3 bases from J; bases unmatched to any gene: 3. CDR1 is MNHEY and CDR2 is SMNVEV in the germline V gene (reference sequence). CDR3 length equals 15 residues.

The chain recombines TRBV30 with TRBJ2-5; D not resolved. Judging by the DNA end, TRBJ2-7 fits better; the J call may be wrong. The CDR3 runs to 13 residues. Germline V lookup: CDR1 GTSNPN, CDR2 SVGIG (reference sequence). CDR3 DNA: TGTGCCTGGAGCCCCGACATCTACTACGAGCAGTACTTC. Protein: CAWSPDIYYEQYF.